A single sample gave rise to the 31 T cell receptor beta chains below, sequenced in a study of T cells in Graves' hyperthyroidism and ophthalmopathy. RNA transcripts provided the source from which TCR beta CDR3 regions were amplified. First-round RT-PCR of the TCR CDR3 relied on the HTBI primer set. TCRdb re-called the multiplex PCR reads through MiXCR, storing one row per CDR3 protein. This table holds 360,000 or so distinct CDR3 sequences, over 12% found once. The material sequenced was blood. Receptor source: a woman aged 60-75 years with Graves' ophthalmopathy.

This clonotype was counted at least ten times. This chain joins TRBV28 and TRBJ2-1; 7 nucleotides align to TRBD2. The germline gives CDR1 MDHEN, CDR2 SYDVKM. V gave up 6 bases and J gave up 7 bases; unmatched junction bases: 9. This CDR3 comprises 14 residues. The CDR3 reads CASSPPRGWNEQFF. CDR3 bases: TGTGCCAGCAGCCCACCGCGGGGGTGGAATGAGCAGTTCTTC.

CDR3 bases: TGTGCCAGCAGTATCTTCGCCGGCCAGGGGTACGAGCAGTACTTC. Its protein is CASSIFAGQGYEQYF. V gene TRBV27 combines with J gene TRBJ2-7; tentatively, D is TRBD1 (6 bases). The V and J ends lost 5 bases and 4 bases respectively, with 18 bases between them. CDR1 MNHEY and CDR2 SMNVEV come from the germline V gene (reference sequence). CDR3 length equals 15 residues.

This chain uses TRBV27 with TRBJ2-7, with D possibly TRBD1 on 5 matching bases. The CDR3 is 16 residues long. Germline values: CDR1 MNHEY, CDR2 SMNVEV (reference sequence). V lost 4 bases and J 4 bases, leaving 20 bases between the germline ends. The CDR3 nucleotides read TGTGCCAGCAGTTGGGGTGGGGCAGAGATGGCGTACGAGCAGTACTTC. It encodes CASSWGGAEMAYEQYF.

This clonotype has just a few counts. The chain is built from TRBV7-3 and TRBJ2-2, with 8 bases matching TRBD2. The CDR3 has 15 amino acids. The germline CDR1 and CDR2 sequences are SGHTA and FQGTGA. Trimming took 5 bases from V and 10 from J; bases not matched to a gene: 12. CDR3 DNA: TGTGCCAGCAGCCTACTGGCGGGAGGTATCGTGGAGCTGTTTTTT. Its protein is CASSLLAGGIVELFF.

This clonotype was seen repeatedly, ten times or more. The V gene is TRBV27, the J gene TRBJ2-7; TRBD1 aligns across 8 bases. CDR3 length: 15 amino acids. CDR1 and CDR2 from the germline V gene are MNHEY and SMNVEV (reference sequence). V dropped 8 bases and J dropped 3; count of bases not matched to a gene: 12. CDR3 region: CASRGQDRVSYEQYF. The CDR3 coding sequence is TGTGCCAGCCGAGGCCAGGACAGGGTAAGCTACGAGCAGTACTTC.

This rearrangement joins TRBV7-8 to TRBJ2-1; 13 nucleotides line up with TRBD2. The V gene's germline CDR1 is SGHVS and CDR2 FQNEAQ. The V segment lost 1 base and the J segment 9 bases; nucleotides outside the gene matches: 6. The CDR3 covers 16 residues. CDR3 residues: CASSLGLAGGLSEQFF. CDR3 bases: TGTGCCAGCAGCTTAGGACTAGCGGGAGGTTTGAGTGAGCAGTTCTTC.

This clonotype was counted many times. This chain joins TRBV12-3 or TRBV12-4 and TRBJ1-2; D possibly corresponds to TRBD1 (6 bases). The CDR3 contains 14 residues. With 6 bases removed from V and 8 bases from J, the gap between germline ends came to 19 bases. CDR3 region: CASRAPGAENGYTF. The CDR3 DNA reads as TGTGCCAGCAGAGCCCCGGGGGCTGAGAACGGCTACACCTTC.

There are many counts of this clonotype. The genes are TRBV20-1 and TRBJ1-1; D not resolved. Trimming shortened V by 2 bases and J by 1 base, and 8 bases separated the two germline ends. This CDR3 comprises 13 residues. Germline-derived CDR1 and CDR2 are DFQATT and SNEGSKA (reference sequence). The CDR3 sequence: CSARKHKNTEAFF. For the CDR3, the DNA is TGCAGTGCTAGAAAACACAAGAACACTGAAGCTTTCTTT.

This clonotype was counted ten times or more. The chain carries TRBV5-1 and TRBJ2-3; TRBD1 matches 10 bases. This CDR3 comprises 14 residues. The germline CDR1 and CDR2 sequences are SGHRS and YFSETQ. With 4 bases clipped from V and 5 bases from J, the junction kept 4 bases outside the gene matches. The CDR3 DNA follows: TGCGCCAGCAGCCTAGGGACAGGGGTAGATACGCAGTATTTT. This encodes CASSLGTGVDTQYF.

On this clonotype: This sequence may be a read error, since a much larger clone differs from it by one base. DNA of the CDR3: TGTGCCAGCTTGGGAGGGGGCTGGCTAGCGGGAAGGGGCTCCTACAATGAGCAGTTCTTC. Translated: CASLGGGWLAGRGSYNEQFF. The V and J genes are TRBV7-8 and TRBJ2-1; 9 bases agree with TRBD2. With 8 bases clipped from V and 0 bases from J, the junction kept 20 bases outside the gene matches. The CDR3 has 20 residues. The germline V gene encodes CDR1 SGHVS and CDR2 FQNEAQ.

V is TRBV28 and J is TRBJ1-2; D unresolved. V was cut by 2 bases and J by 4 bases, with 14 bases left in between. CDR1 is MDHEN, CDR2 SYDVKM, per germline. CDR3 length: 15 amino acids. DNA of the CDR3: TGTGCCAGCAGTTTACCCCCTGGGGAGGGCTATGGCTACACCTTC. Translated, it gives CASSLPPGEGYGYTF.

This clonotype was picked up a small number of times. This rearrangement joins TRBV7-8 to TRBJ2-5; D remains unclear. Germline lookup yields CDR1 SGHVS and CDR2 FQNEAQ. Trimming left V 0 bases short and J 1 base short, with 9 bases between. The CDR3 is made up of 15 amino acids. CDR3 coding DNA: TGTGCCAGCAGCTTAGCAGGGCAGGCCCAAGAGACCCAGTACTTC. Amino acid sequence: CASSLAGQAQETQYF.

V is TRBV7-6 and J is TRBJ2-3, with D possibly matching TRBD2 (5 bases). Germline V lookup: CDR1 SGHVS, CDR2 FNYEAQ. The CDR3 length is 16 residues. Trimming pared 1 base from V and 2 bases from J, leaving 13 bases between. In DNA, the CDR3 is TGTGCCAGCAGCTTAGTTCCTAGCAGGTCCACAGATACGCAGTATTTT. Encoded protein: CASSLVPSRSTDTQYF.

This clonotype has ten or more counts. V and J are TRBV28 and TRBJ1-2; D perhaps matches TRBD1 (5 bases). Germline V gene data show CDR1 as MDHEN and CDR2 as SYDVKM. This CDR3 has 14 residues. Trimming left V 7 bases short and J 0 bases short, with 12 bases between. This chain's CDR3 is CASNWGSSNYGYTF. CDR3 bases: TGTGCCAGCAACTGGGGCAGCTCTAACTATGGCTACACCTTC.

This clonotype showed up many times. The chain links TRBV20-1 to TRBJ2-3; a possible D gene is TRBD2 (5 bases). V was cut by 5 bases and J by 6 bases, with 24 bases left in between. This CDR3 has 16 amino acids. Germline values: CDR1 DFQATT, CDR2 SNEGSKA (reference sequence). The DNA of the CDR3 is TGCAGTGCTCCTCCCCCGGGGTCACTTGGAAGGGATACGCAGTATTTT. This translates into CSAPPPGSLGRDTQYF.

V is TRBV20-1 and J is TRBJ2-2; TRBD2 matches at 10 bases. J was trimmed by 7 bases and V by 6 bases; bases with no gene match: 11. CDR3 length equals 15 residues. Per germline, CDR1 DFQATT and CDR2 SNEGSKA (reference sequence). In nucleotides, the CDR3 is TGCAGTGCCCCCCTCACTAGCGGGAAAGTCGGGGAGCTGTTTTTT. Encoded protein: CSAPLTSGKVGELFF.

The chain carries TRBV7-2 and TRBJ1-1, with 9 nucleotides matching TRBD1. The CDR3 has 13 residues. The germline V gene encodes CDR1 SGHTA and CDR2 FQGNSA. The V and J ends lost 5 bases and 4 bases, in that order; junction bases with no gene match: 2. CDR3 coding DNA: TGTGCCAGCAGCGCACAGGGGGCCACTGAAGCTTTCTTT. Amino acid sequence: CASSAQGATEAFF.

This sequence joins TRBV27 and TRBJ1-5; 8 bases map to TRBD1. This CDR3 spans 15 amino acids. From germline, CDR1 is MNHEY and CDR2 SMNVEV (reference sequence). The ends lost 6 bases at V and 1 base at J; junction bases unmatched: 5. CDR3: CASSRRGLSNQPQHF. The CDR3 coding sequence is TGTGCCAGCAGCCGCAGGGGGCTGAGCAATCAGCCCCAGCATTTT.

This clonotype was counted between two and nine times. CDR3: CSAPGTSGIYEQYF. CDR3 nucleotide sequence: TGCAGTGCCCCAGGGACTAGCGGGATCTACGAGCAGTACTTC. This chain links TRBV20-1 with TRBJ2-7; TRBD2 agrees at 13 bases. J lost 3 bases, V lost 6 bases, and 5 bases had no gene match. Looked up from germline, CDR1 is DFQATT and CDR2 is SNEGSKA (reference sequence). The length of the CDR3 is 14 residues.

The chain uses TRBV5-1 and TRBJ2-5; no clear D gene. CDR1 SGHRS and CDR2 YFSETQ come from the germline V gene. The CDR3 covers 14 residues. V was cut by 0 bases and J by 5 bases, with 11 bases left in between. The CDR3 nucleotides read TGCGCCAGCAGCTTGGCCGGCCAGCCGGAGACCCAGTACTTC. This sequence encodes CASSLAGQPETQYF.

This clonotype was seen repeatedly, ten times or more. The V call is TRBV20-1, the J call TRBJ2-1; 10 bases align to TRBD2. The V gene end was trimmed by 5 bases and the J gene end by 6 bases; junction bases not matched to a gene: 10. Germline CDR1 reads DFQATT; CDR2 reads SNEGSKA (reference sequence). The CDR3 length is 15 residues. CDR3 coding DNA: TGCAGTGCTTGGCGAAGAAGCGGGAGGGGCAATGAGCAGTTCTTC. This translates into CSAWRRSGRGNEQFF.

In this sample, this clonotype turned up many times. The rearrangement links TRBV15 to TRBJ2-7, with no clear D. This CDR3 spans 14 amino acids. V was clipped by 1 base and J by 3 bases, with 10 bases between them. Germline assignment: CDR1 LNHNV and CDR2 YYDKDF (reference sequence). CDR3 region: CATSRVPGDYEQYF. DNA of the CDR3: TGTGCCACCAGCAGAGTTCCCGGAGACTACGAGCAGTACTTC.

This clonotype appeared many times. The V call is TRBV20-1, the J call TRBJ2-7; 8 bases agree with TRBD2. J lost 3 bases, V lost 5 bases, and 12 bases had no gene match. The CDR3 runs to 15 residues. CDR1 and CDR2 from the germline V gene are DFQATT and SNEGSKA (reference sequence). The chain's CDR3 is CSARSGSGSFYEQYF. The CDR3 DNA is TGCAGTGCTCGGTCGGGCAGCGGGAGTTTCTACGAGCAGTACTTC.

The table lists this clonotype with many counts. CDR3 nucleotide sequence: TGTGCCAGCTCGTTGGGACTAGCGGGATTCCCTCCTGAGCAGTTCTTC. Residues: CASSLGLAGFPPEQFF. The chain carries TRBV18 and TRBJ2-1; 13 bases are a match to TRBD2. With 6 bases clipped from V and 9 bases from J, the junction kept 11 bases outside the gene matches. The CDR3 totals 16 residues. Per the germline V gene, CDR1 is KGHSH and CDR2 is LQKENI.

This clonotype showed up many times. V gene TRBV20-1 combines with J gene TRBJ2-7, with D possibly TRBD2 on 7 matching bases. The CDR3 consists of 13 residues. Trimming took off 4 bases at V and 3 bases at J, with 13 bases between the two ends. The V gene's germline CDR1 is DFQATT and CDR2 SNEGSKA (reference sequence). CDR3 loop: CSATLGGRYEQYF. For the CDR3, the DNA is TGCAGTGCTACCCTCGGGGGGCGCTACGAGCAGTACTTC.

This clonotype was counted many times. The chain is built from TRBV18 and TRBJ1-1, with no clear D. CDR1 is KGHSH and CDR2 is LQKENI in the germline V gene. V was shortened by 5 bases and J by 1 base, with 11 bases between the two germline ends. This CDR3 comprises 14 residues. CDR3 protein: CASSFRVENTEAFF. In nucleotides, the CDR3 is TGTGCCAGCTCATTCCGGGTTGAGAACACTGAAGCTTTCTTT.

The sample holds a few counts of this clonotype. The chain is built from TRBV5-5 and TRBJ2-2; D remains unclear. Trimming cost V 0 bases and J 0 bases, with 9 bases left between them. The CDR3 is 16 amino acids. The germline CDR1 and CDR2 sequences are SGHKS and YYEKEE (reference sequence). The CDR3 is CASSLVVDANTGELFF. The CDR3 nucleotides read TGTGCCAGCAGCTTGGTGGTGGACGCGAACACCGGGGAGCTGTTTTTT.

The J gene is TRBJ2-2, the V gene TRBV9; perhaps TRBD2 as D (6 bases). Looked up from germline, CDR1 is SGDLS and CDR2 is YYNGEE. V gave up 4 bases and J gave up 5 bases, with 21 bases separating them. This CDR3 is built from 17 residues. The CDR3 bases are TGTGCCAGCAGCCCCATGGGGAGCGGAGGAGGGACCGGGGAGCTGTTTTTT. Protein sequence: CASSPMGSGGGTGELFF.

The sample holds many counts of this clonotype. The rearrangement uses TRBV29-1 and TRBJ2-1; either TRBD1 or TRBD2 may fit D (5 bases each). With 1 base removed from V and 5 bases from J, the gap between germline ends came to 18 bases. The CDR3 is made up of 16 amino acids. Germline V lookup: CDR1 SQVTM, CDR2 ANQGSEA. CDR3 coding DNA: TGCAGCGTTGAAGCCAGGGAGAGCGGCAACCACAATGAGCAGTTCTTC. Its protein is CSVEARESGNHNEQFF.

This clonotype was seen at least ten times. The rearrangement uses TRBV3-1 and TRBJ2-1, with D perhaps matching TRBD1 (6 bases). The CDR3 contains 17 residues. Per germline, CDR1 LGHDT and CDR2 YNNKEL (reference sequence). V lost 2 bases and J lost 8, with 22 bases in between. CDR3 residues: CASSQPGTTGLGHEQFF. Here the CDR3 DNA reads TGTGCCAGCAGCCAACCCGGGACAACAGGTCTCGGCCATGAGCAGTTCTTC.

This clonotype was detected ten times or more. The chain recombines TRBV2 with TRBJ2-3, with 10 bases fitting TRBD1. Germline values: CDR1 SNHLY, CDR2 FYNNEI. CDR3 size: 13 residues. The trim removed 8 bases at V and 6 bases at J, leaving 5 bases unmatched. CDR3 loop: CASLRDRGDTQYF. In DNA, the CDR3 is TGTGCCAGCCTTCGGGACAGGGGTGATACGCAGTATTTT.